The 17 T cell receptor beta chains reported below all come from one sample, sequenced in a study of vaccination and CD4 T cells after COVID-19. Treatment in this sample: approximately 10-day PBMC culture with coronavirus spike peptide pools or control peptides (ViraFEST assay). The antigens for these receptors are not known. Cultured CD4+ T cell DNA was sequenced using the Oncomine TCR Beta short-read assay. TCRdb processed the PCR reads anew with MiXCR; each CDR3 protein has one entry. The table includes under 15,000 distinct CDR3 sequences, approximately 65% detected once. The sample comprised CD4+ T cells from blood, cultured in vitro. All receptors come from a human donor who had recovered from COVID-19.

This clonotype was observed once. The chain has TRBV12-3 or TRBV12-4 and TRBJ1-2, with a tentative D call TRBD1 (5 bases). V dropped 3 bases and J dropped 4 bases, with 12 bases sitting between them. There are 14 residues in the CDR3. The CDR3 loop is CASSFGSRAYGYTF. DNA for the CDR3: TGTGCCAGCAGTTTTGGGAGCAGGGCCTATGGCTACACCTTC.

The chain joins TRBV6-2 or TRBV6-3 to TRBJ1-5; D is undetermined. The length of the CDR3 is 13 residues. Germline CDR1 MNHEY, CDR2 SVGEGT. V lost 6 bases, J lost 4 bases, and 10 bases lay in between. The CDR3 nucleotides read TGTGCCAGCAGCCCTTGGCAAAATCAGCCCCAGCATTTT. Translated: CASSPWQNQPQHF.

This clonotype is labeled as medium-sized (0.01 to 0.1%). The rearrangement links TRBV6-4 to TRBJ2-3; tentative D call: TRBD1 (5 bases). V lost 2 bases and J 2 bases, leaving 8 bases between the germline ends. This CDR3 contains 14 residues. Germline V gene sequence: CDR1 MRHNA, CDR2 SNTAGT. CDR3 nucleotide sequence: TGTGCCAGCAGTGACAGGGGAACCACAGATACGCAGTATTTT. Its translation is CASSDRGTTDTQYF.

J is TRBJ2-3 and V is TRBV6-1, with D hard to call. The CDR3 length is 13 residues. Between the trimmed V and J ends, which lost 3 bases and 0 bases, there was a span of 4 bases. The germline CDR1 and CDR2 sequences are MNHNS and SASEGT. The CDR3, as DNA: TGTGCCAGCAGTGATCCGAGCACAGATACGCAGTATTTT. Translated: CASSDPSTDTQYF.

This chain joins TRBV5-6 and TRBJ1-2; D possibly corresponds to TRBD1 (6 bases). CDR1 and CDR2 (germline): SGHDT, YYEEEE. V lost 4 bases and J lost 6, with 16 bases in between. The length of the CDR3 is 14 residues. CDR3 in amino acids: CASSGGPQPDGYTF. CDR3 DNA: TGTGCCAGCAGCGGGGGGCCTCAACCGGATGGCTACACCTTC.

The chain has TRBV2 and TRBJ1-2; D possibly corresponds to TRBD1 (6 bases). Germline V gene lookup returns CDR1 SNHLY and CDR2 FYNNEI. Trimming left V 3 bases short and J 6 bases short, with 8 bases between. This CDR3 spans 12 amino acids. The CDR3 sequence: CASSDRGNGYTF. The CDR3, as DNA: TGTGCCAGCAGTGACAGGGGCAATGGCTACACCTTC.

This sequence joins TRBV10-3 and TRBJ1-5; D remains unclear. CDR3 size: 13 residues. V dropped 1 base and J dropped 5 bases, with 6 bases sitting between them. CDR1 ENHRY and CDR2 SYGVKD come from the germline V gene. The CDR3 DNA reads TGTGCCATCAGTGAGTTTACGGATCAGCCCCAGCATTTT. This encodes CAISEFTDQPQHF.

This clonotype was counted between two and nine times. The chain recombines TRBV20-1 with TRBJ2-5, with D unresolved. Between the trimmed V and J ends, which lost 1 base and 0 bases, there was a span of 12 bases. The CDR3 runs to 15 residues. CDR1 is DFQATT and CDR2 is SNEGSKA in the germline V gene (reference sequence). DNA of the CDR3: TGCAGTGCTAGAGCCGCTGTGGGATACCAAGAGACCCAGTACTTC. Amino acids: CSARAAVGYQETQYF.

The V and J genes are TRBV6-1 and TRBJ1-6; weak D call: TRBD1 (5 bases). Germline V lookup: CDR1 MNHNS, CDR2 SASEGT. With 6 bases removed from V and 9 bases from J, the gap between germline ends came to 21 bases. The CDR3 totals 16 residues. The CDR3: CASSPRPGAIRSPLHF. As DNA, the CDR3 is TGTGCCAGCAGCCCCAGACCCGGGGCGATTCGTTCACCCCTCCACTTT.

V gene TRBV6-1 combines with J gene TRBJ2-7; D uncertain. The CDR3 runs 14 residues. The germline V gene has CDR1 MNHNS and CDR2 SASEGT. Trimming pared 0 bases from V and 0 bases from J, leaving 6 bases between. The CDR3 spells CASSEARGSYEQYF. The CDR3 region has the DNA TGTGCCAGCAGTGAAGCCCGTGGCTCCTACGAGCAGTACTTC.

This sequence joins TRBV6-5 and TRBJ2-2, with unresolved D. This CDR3 region has 15 residues. CDR1 MNHEY and CDR2 SVGAGI come from the germline V gene. The V gene lost 0 bases and the J gene lost 3 bases, with 8 bases spanning the gap. This chain's CDR3 is CASSYSAVDTGELFF. Here the CDR3 DNA reads TGTGCCAGCAGTTACTCCGCAGTCGACACCGGGGAGCTGTTTTTT.

The sample holds one count of this clonotype. The chain carries TRBV5-1 and TRBJ2-3; D remains unclear. The CDR3 spans 15 residues. V lost 1 base to trimming and J lost 4 bases, with 13 bases between them. CDR1 SGHRS and CDR2 YFSETQ come from the germline V gene. In DNA form, the CDR3 reads TGCGCCAGCAGCTTGACCCTCTCCGACTCAGATACGCAGTATTTT. Its translation is CASSLTLSDSDTQYF.

The CDR3 bases are TGTGCCAGCTCACCAGGGGCAGATCAGCCCCAGCATTTT. It codes for CASSPGADQPQHF. This chain links TRBV18 with TRBJ1-5, with D possibly being TRBD1 (5 bases). Germline V CDR1 and CDR2: KGHSH, LQKENI. This CDR3 comprises 13 residues. The V gene lost 2 bases and the J gene lost 5 bases, with 7 bases spanning the gap.

The chain joins TRBV2 to TRBJ2-2, with D perhaps given as TRBD1 or TRBD2 (6 bases each). The CDR3 contains 17 residues. Germline V gene sequence: CDR1 SNHLY, CDR2 FYNNEI. V lost 4 bases, J lost 0 bases, and 15 bases lay in between. This chain's CDR3 is CASSGGVGGPNTGELFF. In DNA form, the CDR3 reads TGTGCCAGCAGTGGGGGGGTGGGGGGCCCGAACACCGGGGAGCTGTTTTTT.

J is TRBJ2-1 and V is TRBV29-1, with D unresolved. Germline V gene sequence: CDR1 SQVTM, CDR2 ANQGSEA. Trimming stripped 2 bases from V and 5 bases from J, with 10 bases between. The CDR3 is 13 residues long. DNA for the CDR3: TGCAGCGTTGAACGGTGGGCCAACAATGAGCAGTTCTTC. This codes for CSVERWANNEQFF.

The CDR3 sequence: CASGAGVDTGELFF. The CDR3 nucleotides are TGTGCCAGCGGCGCGGGAGTAGACACCGGGGAGCTGTTTTTT. V is TRBV12-3 or TRBV12-4 and J is TRBJ2-2; 7 positions agree with TRBD2. This CDR3 is built from 14 residues. With V trimmed by 8 bases and J by 3 bases, 6 bases remained unmatched.

The chain employs TRBV12-3 or TRBV12-4 and TRBJ2-3; 8 bases agree with TRBD2. V lost 5 bases to trimming and J lost 0 bases; unmatched junction nucleotides: 4. This CDR3 comprises 15 residues. CDR3 region: CASSPLAGSTDTQYF. The CDR3 DNA follows: TGTGCCAGCAGTCCTCTAGCGGGTAGCACAGATACGCAGTATTTT.